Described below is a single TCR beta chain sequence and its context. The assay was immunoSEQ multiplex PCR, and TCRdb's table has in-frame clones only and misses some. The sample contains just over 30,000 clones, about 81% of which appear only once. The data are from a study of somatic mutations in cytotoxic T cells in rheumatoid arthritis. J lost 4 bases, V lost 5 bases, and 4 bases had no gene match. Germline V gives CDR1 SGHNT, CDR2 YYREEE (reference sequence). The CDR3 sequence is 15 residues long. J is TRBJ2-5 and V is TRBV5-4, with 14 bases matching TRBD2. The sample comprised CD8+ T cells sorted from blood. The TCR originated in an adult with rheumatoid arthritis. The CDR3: CASRVGLAGVETQYF. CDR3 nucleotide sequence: TGTGCCAGCAGGGTGGGACTAGCGGGAGTAGAGACCCAGTACTTC.